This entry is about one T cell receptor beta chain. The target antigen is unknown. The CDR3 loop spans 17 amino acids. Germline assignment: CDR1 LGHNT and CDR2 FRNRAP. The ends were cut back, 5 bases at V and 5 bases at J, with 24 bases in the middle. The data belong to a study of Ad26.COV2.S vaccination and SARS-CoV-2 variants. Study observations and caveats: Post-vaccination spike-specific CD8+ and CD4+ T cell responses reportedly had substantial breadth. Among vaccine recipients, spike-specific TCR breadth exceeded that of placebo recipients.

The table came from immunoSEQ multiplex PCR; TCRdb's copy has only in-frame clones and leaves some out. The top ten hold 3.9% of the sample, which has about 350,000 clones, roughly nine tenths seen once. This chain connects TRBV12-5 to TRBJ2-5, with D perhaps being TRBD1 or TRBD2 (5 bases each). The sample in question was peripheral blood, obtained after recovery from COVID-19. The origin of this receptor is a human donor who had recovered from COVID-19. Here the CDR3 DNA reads TGTGCTAGTGGTCCTGGAGGATTTGGGGCCCGAGGGGAGACCCAGTACTTC. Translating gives CASGPGGFGARGETQYF.